This is a list of T cell receptor beta chains from one sample in a study of T-cell memory formation after mild COVID-19. TCRdb processed the 5' RACE reads anew with MiXCR; each CDR3 protein has one entry. This sample has around 470,000 distinct CDR3 sequences; around 18% occur once, and the top ten carry roughly 8.4%. Sequencing was carried out using PBMCs or a T cell subset sorted from them (not recorded which). The receptors derive from an adult woman who had mild COVID-19 (a few samples of this study predate the infection). Cell type and time point are not known. CDR3s include the opening cysteine and the closing phenylalanine or tryptophan. D genes are given only for firm matches. Size is omitted from some rows. Given values are once, few, many or a class for expanded clones.

cdr3_aa	cdr3_nt	d_call	j_call	v_call	clone_size
CASSPRQNDEAFF	TGCGCCAGCAGCCCCCGACAGAATGACGAAGCTTTCTTT	.	TRBJ1-1	TRBV4-1	.
CASSWKARVTEAFF	TGTGCCAGCAGCTGGAAGGCCAGGGTCACTGAAGCTTTCTTT	.	TRBJ1-1	TRBV7-2	few
CASSRFDRVTYEQYF	TGTGCCAGCAGCCGATTCGACAGGGTGACCTACGAGCAGTACTTC	TRBD1	TRBJ2-7	TRBV7-9	few
CASGGQGNTEAFF	TGTGCCAGCGGCGGACAGGGGAACACTGAAGCTTTCTTT	TRBD1	TRBJ1-1	TRBV7-2	few
CASTGLIDYTIYF	TGTGCCTCTACCGGCCTCATAGATTACACCATATATTTT	.	TRBJ1-3	TRBV30	few
CATSRGSGAMNTEAFF	TGTGCCACCAGCAGAGGCTCAGGGGCTATGAACACTGAAGCTTTCTTT	.	TRBJ1-1	TRBV15	.
CASSPYGGRYEQYF	TGTGCCAGCAGTCCGTATGGAGGAAGATACGAGCAGTACTTC	.	TRBJ2-7	TRBV2	.
CASSLGGTTGGEQFF	TGCGCCAGCAGCTTAGGAGGGACCACAGGAGGGGAGCAGTTCTTC	.	TRBJ2-1	TRBV5-1	.
CSARAGTSGSYEQYF	TGCAGTGCTAGAGCTGGGACTAGCGGGAGTTACGAGCAGTACTTC	TRBD2	TRBJ2-7	TRBV20-1	few
CASSGSGRNPSGWGEQFF	TGTGCCAGCAGTGGTTCGGGTAGGAACCCCAGTGGGTGGGGTGAGCAGTTCTTC	.	TRBJ2-1	TRBV2	.
CASSWTGTSVSYEQYF	TGTGCCAGCAGCTGGACCGGGACTAGCGTCTCCTACGAGCAGTACTTC	TRBD2	TRBJ2-7	TRBV7-2	.
CSVWTGVNTGELFF	TGCAGCGTCTGGACAGGGGTTAACACCGGGGAGCTGTTTTTT	TRBD1	TRBJ2-2	TRBV29-1	few
CSASSGPSSGNTIYF	TGCAGTGCTAGTAGCGGCCCGAGTTCTGGAAACACCATATATTTT	.	TRBJ1-3	TRBV20-1	few
CASRAGTPNTGELFF	TGCGCCAGCAGGGCTGGGACACCAAACACCGGGGAGCTGTTTTTT	.	TRBJ2-2	TRBV5-1	many
CASTGPDNEQFF	TGTGCCAGCACGGGTCCTGACAATGAGCAGTTCTTC	.	TRBJ2-1	TRBV12-3/TRBV12-4	few
CASSYFSVRGYEQYF	TGTGCCAGCAGTTACTTTTCCGTCAGGGGCTACGAGCAGTACTTC	.	TRBJ2-7	TRBV6-2/TRBV6-3	.
CASSAYRGLGEAFF	TGTGCCAGCAGCGCGTACAGGGGGCTCGGTGAAGCTTTCTTT	TRBD1	TRBJ1-1	TRBV7-9	.
CASAIGANTGELFF	TGTGCCAGCGCAATTGGGGCCAACACCGGGGAGCTGTTTTTT	.	TRBJ2-2	TRBV6-6	few
CASSLPTASYEQYF	TGTGCCAGCAGCCTACCTACGGCCTCCTACGAGCAGTACTTC	.	TRBJ2-7	TRBV5-5	few
CSARLVGFGSPLHF	TGCAGTGCTAGACTGGTGGGGTTCGGATCACCCCTCCACTTT	.	TRBJ1-6	TRBV20-1	few
CSVASRSTLIYNEQFF	TGCAGCGTGGCTTCTAGATCTACCCTAATTTACAATGAGCAGTTCTTC	.	TRBJ2-1	TRBV29-1	.
CASSDGDTF	TGTGCCAGCAGTGACGGTGACACCTTC	.	TRBJ1-2	TRBV2	.
CASSQAGTAGEQYF	TGCGCCAGCAGCCAAGCCGGGACAGCGGGCGAGCAGTACTTC	.	TRBJ2-7	TRBV4-3	few
CASSLEPLAGGYTDTQYF	TGTGCCAGCAGCTTAGAGCCGCTAGCGGGGGGATACACAGATACGCAGTATTTT	TRBD2	TRBJ2-3	TRBV11-2	.
CASSLEGASGYSGANVLTF	TGCGCCAGCAGCTTGGAGGGGGCTAGCGGATACTCTGGGGCCAACGTCCTGACTTTC	.	TRBJ2-6	TRBV5-1	few
CASSQGWSGETQYF	TGTGCCAGCAGCCAGGGATGGAGTGGAGAGACCCAGTACTTC	.	TRBJ2-5	TRBV4-2	.
CASSPQTGHNEQFF	TGCGCCAGCAGCCCTCAGACTGGGCACAATGAGCAGTTCTTC	.	TRBJ2-1	TRBV4-1	many
CASSHGSVSETQYF	TGCGCCAGCAGCCACGGTTCGGTCAGCGAGACCCAGTACTTC	.	TRBJ2-5	TRBV4-3	few
CASTPLPAYEQYF	TGTGCCAGCACCCCTCTCCCAGCCTACGAGCAGTACTTC	.	TRBJ2-7	TRBV6-2/TRBV6-3	.
CASSFQGGIGYTF	TGTGCCAGCAGCTTTCAGGGAGGCATCGGCTACACCTTC	.	TRBJ1-2	TRBV5-6	.
CASSLWAGGRTNEQFF	TGCGCCAGCAGCTTGTGGGCGGGGGGCCGGACCAATGAGCAGTTCTTC	TRBD2	TRBJ2-1	TRBV5-1	many
CASSFHDQHYGYTF	TGTGCCAGCAGTTTCCATGACCAACACTATGGCTACACCTTC	.	TRBJ1-2	TRBV6-5	few
CASSPGKAGPTRNEQFF	TGTGCCAGCAGCCCTGGAAAAGCGGGACCAACTAGGAATGAGCAGTTCTTC	TRBD2	TRBJ2-1	TRBV7-9	.
CASSLASGPTEAFF	TGTGCCAGCAGCTTAGCGTCAGGGCCGACTGAAGCTTTCTTT	.	TRBJ1-1	TRBV11-2	.
CSAGTGENYGYTF	TGCAGTGCTGGGACAGGGGAGAACTATGGCTACACCTTC	TRBD1	TRBJ1-2	TRBV20-1	.
CASSLVRGSGYTF	TGTGCCAGCAGTTTAGTACGGGGCTCGGGCTACACCTTC	.	TRBJ1-2	TRBV12-3/TRBV12-4	few
CASSPRVQDSGNTIYF	TGTGCCAGCAGTCCCAGGGTACAGGACTCTGGAAACACCATATATTTT	.	TRBJ1-3	TRBV27	.
CSVVGALAYEQYF	TGCAGCGTTGTCGGGGCATTAGCCTACGAGCAGTACTTC	.	TRBJ2-7	TRBV29-1	few
CASSARDGGPYEQYF	TGTGCCAGCAGCGCCCGGGACGGTGGCCCCTACGAGCAGTACTTC	.	TRBJ2-7	TRBV7-9	few
CASSLAAERISGIPYEQYF	TGTGCCAGCAGCTTAGCGGCGGAACGTATTAGCGGGATACCCTACGAGCAGTACTTC	TRBD2	TRBJ2-7	TRBV7-2	few
CASSPRVTESPLHF	TGCGCCAGCAGCCCGAGGGTCACGGAGTCACCCCTCCACTTT	.	TRBJ1-6	TRBV5-1	.
CASSWTGSSGTEAFF	TGTGCCAGCAGTTGGACAGGCTCTTCGGGAACTGAAGCTTTCTTT	TRBD1	TRBJ1-1	TRBV12-3/TRBV12-4	few
CSAPIQETQYF	TGCAGTGCTCCTATCCAAGAGACCCAGTACTTC	.	TRBJ2-5	TRBV20-1	few
CASSWDRFDEQYF	TGTGCCAGCAGCTGGGACAGGTTCGACGAGCAGTACTTC	TRBD1	TRBJ2-7	TRBV11-1	few
CATSDGTGETQYF	TGTGCCACCAGTGATGGGACGGGAGAGACCCAGTACTTC	.	TRBJ2-5	TRBV24-1	few